This TCR beta chain was observed in a study of T cells in Graves' hyperthyroidism and ophthalmopathy. Overall study: At initial diagnosis, before any treatment had begun, peripheral blood was obtained.

Regarding the study as a whole: Peripheral blood also featured most of the thyroid clonotypes expanded above 0.001. Researchers report that a 13 V-J model separated ophthalmopathy from stable hyperthyroidism.

This clonotype has a count of ten or more. Antigen: not known. V trimming: 1 base; J trimming: 3 bases; junction bases outside the gene matches: 3. The CDR3 is 14 amino acids. CDR1 and CDR2 from the germline V gene are LGHDT and YNNKEL (reference sequence). TCR beta CDR3 region amplification was performed from RNA transcripts. The HTBI set primed first-round TCR CDR3 RT-PCR. MiXCR, run by TCRdb on the multiplex PCR reads, gives a single entry per CDR3 protein. This table holds roughly 280,000 distinct CDR3 sequences, around 22% found once. The receptor was isolated from a man between 25 and 39 years old with Graves' ophthalmopathy. The chain links TRBV3-1 to TRBJ2-7; the match to TRBD2 covers 7 bases. The source material was blood. The CDR3 sequence: CASSQAASGYEQYF. The DNA for the CDR3 is TGTGCCAGCAGCCAAGCGGCTAGCGGCTACGAGCAGTACTTC.